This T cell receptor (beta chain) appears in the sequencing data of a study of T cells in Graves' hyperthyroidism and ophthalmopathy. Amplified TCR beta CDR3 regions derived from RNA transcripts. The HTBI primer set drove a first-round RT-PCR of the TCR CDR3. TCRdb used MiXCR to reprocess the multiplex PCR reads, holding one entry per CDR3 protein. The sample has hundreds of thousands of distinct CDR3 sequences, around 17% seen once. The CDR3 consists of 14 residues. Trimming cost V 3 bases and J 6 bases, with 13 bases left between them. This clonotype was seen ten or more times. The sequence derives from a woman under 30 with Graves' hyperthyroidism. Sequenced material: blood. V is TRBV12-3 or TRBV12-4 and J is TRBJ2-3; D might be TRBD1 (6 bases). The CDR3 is CASSFSGEMDTQYF. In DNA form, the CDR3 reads TGTGCCAGCAGTTTCTCAGGGGAGATGGATACGCAGTATTTT.